This TCR beta chain was captured by sequencing in a study of siplizumab effects on memory and regulatory T cells. TCRdb keeps only in-frame clones here, not all; method: immunoSEQ multiplex PCR. Of some 120,000 clones in the sample, approximately 94% are singletons; the top ten hold roughly 1.8%. The germline V gene encodes CDR1 GTSNPN and CDR2 SVGIG (reference sequence). This CDR3 has 14 residues. Germline trimming cut 0 bases from V and 10 bases from J; bases unmatched to any gene: 9. Study-wide points: Tregs that proliferated in siplizumab cultures did not have their suppressive function confirmed. Reactions containing siplizumab showed mappable alloreactive CD4+ clones averaging roughly 67% Treg-derived, versus 25% to 30% in controls.

Comments on this clone: As yet, its antigen is unknown.

This receptor was taken from a human donor in good health. V is TRBV30 and J is TRBJ2-1, with 7 positions matching TRBD2. The sample was non-Treg CD4+ T cells sorted from blood. Here the CDR3 reads CAWSVGGVAREQFF. The CDR3 DNA is TGTGCCTGGAGTGTGGGGGGGGTAGCAAGGGAGCAGTTCTTC.